This T cell receptor (beta chain) was retrieved from a study of T cell responses to AZD1222 COVID-19 vaccine. Study-wide results and limits: Samples come after the peak T cell response, not at day 14. Just a handful of people given AZD1222 tested seropositive at baseline. Most donors were white British, females outnumbered males, and clonal diversity was possibly underestimated. Spike-specific TCR breadth and depth went up after people got two AZD1222 doses.

Details on this clone: The target antigen is unknown.

Some clones are missing from TCRdb's copy, which holds only in-frame ones; the method was immunoSEQ multiplex PCR. The sample has fewer than 150,000 clones, approximately 85% seen once. Germline V gives CDR1 SGDLS, CDR2 YYNGEE. V was shortened by 1 base and J by 3 bases, with 7 bases between the two germline ends. The length of the CDR3 is 13 residues. The source material was peripheral blood, sampled 28 days after the second AZD1222 dose. The J gene is TRBJ1-1, the V gene TRBV9; no clear D. The TCR originated in an adult who received the AZD1222 COVID-19 vaccine. The CDR3 region has the DNA TGTGCCAGCAGCGTAAGCTGGGACACTGAAGCTTTCTTT. Residues: CASSVSWDTEAFF.